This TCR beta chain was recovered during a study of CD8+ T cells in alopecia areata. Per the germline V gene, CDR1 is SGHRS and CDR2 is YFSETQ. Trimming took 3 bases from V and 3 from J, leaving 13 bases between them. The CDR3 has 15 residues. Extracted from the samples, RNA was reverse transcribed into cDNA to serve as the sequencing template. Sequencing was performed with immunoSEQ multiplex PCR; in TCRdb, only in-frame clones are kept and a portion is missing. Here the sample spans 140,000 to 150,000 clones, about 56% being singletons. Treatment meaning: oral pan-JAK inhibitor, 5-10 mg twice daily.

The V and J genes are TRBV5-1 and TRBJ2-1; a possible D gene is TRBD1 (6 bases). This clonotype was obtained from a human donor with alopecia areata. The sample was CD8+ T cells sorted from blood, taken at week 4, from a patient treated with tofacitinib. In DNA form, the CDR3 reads TGCGCCAGCAGCTCGACAGGAGAAGACTACAATGAGCAGTTCTTC. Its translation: CASSSTGEDYNEQFF. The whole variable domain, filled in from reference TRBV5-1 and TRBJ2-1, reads KAGVTQTPRYLIKTRGQQVTLSCSPISGHRSVSWYQQTPGQGLQFLFEYFSETQRNKGNFPGRFSGRQFSNSRSEMNVSTLELGDSALYLCASSSTGEDYNEQFFGPGTRLTVL.